A single sample gave rise to the 20 T cell receptor beta chains below, sequenced in a study of T cells after yellow fever vaccination. MiXCR was run by TCRdb on the 5' RACE reads, yielding one entry per CDR3 protein. The table shows about 400,000 distinct CDR3 sequences, with approximately 10% occurring only once. This specimen was PBMCs, taken on the day of the first yellow fever vaccination. These receptors all stem from a man aged 18 to 30 who received the YFV17D yellow fever vaccine.

This clonotype has just a few counts. One end of the junction varies from germline; a read error may be responsible. This chain uses TRBV9 with TRBJ2-1; 7 bases map to TRBD2. The CDR3 covers 14 residues. From germline, CDR1 is SGDLS and CDR2 YYNGEE. The CDR3 spells CASSPNVGGGPPLF. CDR3 nucleotide sequence: TGTGCCAGCAGCCCAAATGTGGGGGGGGGACCCCCGCTCTTC. The full variable domain, rest sourced from reference TRBV9 and TRBJ2-1, is DSGVTQTPKHLITATGQRVTLRCSPRSGDLSVYWYQQSLDQGLQFLIQYYNGEERAKGNILERFSAQQFPDLHSELNLSSLELGDSALYFCASSPNVGGGPPLFGPGTRLTVL.

The V and J genes are TRBV7-6 and TRBJ2-7; D not resolved. The length of the CDR3 is 13 residues. Trimming cost V 4 bases and J 0 bases, with 7 bases left between them. In germline, CDR1 is SGHVS, CDR2 FNYEAQ. The CDR3 protein is CASSSPSSYEQYF. DNA for the CDR3: TGTGCCAGCAGCTCTCCGAGCTCCTACGAGCAGTACTTC.

The table lists this clonotype with a few counts. The rearrangement links TRBV24-1 to TRBJ1-5, with D tentatively TRBD1 (5 bases). CDR1 KGHDR and CDR2 SFDVKD come from the germline V gene. Trimming took off 3 bases at V and 4 bases at J, with 9 bases between the two ends. The CDR3 is 14 amino acids. The CDR3 nucleotides read TGTGCCACCAGTGATATACAGGTTAATCAGCCCCAGCATTTT. Translation: CATSDIQVNQPQHF.

The gene calls are TRBV6-1 and TRBJ2-5; 9 positions agree with TRBD2. The CDR3 runs to 15 residues. Germline-derived CDR1 and CDR2 are MNHNS and SASEGT. J lost 4 bases, V lost 8 bases, and 11 bases had no gene match. The CDR3 DNA follows: TGTGCCAGCGGCTTGGGTCGAGCGGGGGGAGAGACCCAGTACTTC. Translated: CASGLGRAGGETQYF.

This clonotype was observed at least ten times. The gene calls are TRBV12-3 or TRBV12-4 and TRBJ2-3, with TRBD2 as a possible D gene (5 bases). Trimming left V 0 bases short and J 12 bases short, with 16 bases between. This CDR3 is built from 14 residues. CDR3 region: CASSLAVGGQLQYF. DNA of the CDR3: TGTGCCAGCAGTTTAGCGGTTGGCGGGCAGTTACAGTATTTT.

The sample holds a few counts of this clonotype. The chain joins TRBV28 to TRBJ1-6, with 7 bases that match TRBD1. Germline CDR1 is MDHEN and CDR2 is SYDVKM. The CDR3 length is 16 residues. Losses at the gene ends were 1 base for V and 10 bases for J; bases not matched to a gene: 10. In nucleotides, the CDR3 is TGTGCCAGCAGTTTATCCCCCATAAGGGGGCGGTCACCCCTCCACTTT. This translates into CASSLSPIRGRSPLHF.

The chain uses TRBV7-3 and TRBJ2-3; D might be TRBD1 (5 bases). The V gene's germline CDR1 is SGHTA and CDR2 FQGTGA. This CDR3 has 12 amino acids. Trimming pared 1 base from V and 9 bases from J, leaving 8 bases between. The CDR3 DNA reads TGTGCCAGCAGCTTAATGGGGCGAACGCAGTATTTT. Its translation: CASSLMGRTQYF.

The chain joins TRBV7-9 to TRBJ2-3; tentative D call: TRBD2 (5 bases). The CDR3 loop spans 15 amino acids. V lost 4 bases and J 2 bases, leaving 13 bases between the germline ends. Germline loops: CDR1 SEHNR, CDR2 FQNEAQ (reference sequence). CDR3 sequence: CASSSLGIYTDTQYF. The DNA for the CDR3 is TGTGCCAGCAGCTCCCTCGGGATTTACACAGATACGCAGTATTTT.

Note on this clonotype: At one end the junction does not follow the germline gene, possibly because of a read error. This chain uses TRBV7-9 with TRBJ1-2, with 8 nucleotides matching TRBD1. The CDR3 contains 14 residues. Per the germline V gene, CDR1 is SEHNR and CDR2 is FQNEAQ (reference sequence). CDR3 residues: CACSLGQGRYGYTF. CDR3 in DNA: TGTGCCTGCAGCTTAGGACAGGGCCGCTATGGCTACACCTTC.

This chain joins TRBV4-3 and TRBJ1-1, with a tentative D call TRBD1 (5 bases). The CDR3 contains 14 residues. The germline V gene encodes CDR1 LGHNA and CDR2 YSLEER. Trimming removed 4 bases from V and 4 bases from J, with 13 bases in between. DNA of the CDR3: TGCGCCAGCAGCCCGGGGGTTGGCGGCACTGAAGCTTTCTTT. Its protein product is CASSPGVGGTEAFF.

The V gene is TRBV14, the J gene TRBJ1-1; D gene ambiguous. CDR3 length: 14 residues. Germline loops: CDR1 SGHDN, CDR2 FVKESK. V lost 1 base and J lost 0, with 6 bases in between. The CDR3 reads CASSQVALNTEAFF. The CDR3 nucleotides are TGTGCCAGCAGCCAAGTTGCCCTGAACACTGAAGCTTTCTTT.

The CDR3 loop reads CSVHRDQITDTQYF. The CDR3 nucleotides read TGCAGCGTTCACCGGGACCAAATAACAGATACGCAGTATTTT. This rearrangement joins TRBV29-1 to TRBJ2-3, with D perhaps matching TRBD1 or TRBD2 (5 bases each). The CDR3 contains 14 residues. CDR1 and CDR2 from the germline V gene are SQVTM and ANQGSEA. V was cut by 5 bases and J by 3 bases, with 15 bases left in between.

The J gene is TRBJ2-2, the V gene TRBV9; perhaps TRBD1 as D (6 bases). Trimming took 0 bases from V and 2 from J, leaving 8 bases between them. Germline CDR1 is SGDLS and CDR2 is YYNGEE. The CDR3 spans 15 residues. CDR3 in DNA: TGTGCCAGCAGCGTAGAGGGACAAAACACCGGGGAGCTGTTTTTT. Translating gives CASSVEGQNTGELFF.

The V call is TRBV21-1, the J call TRBJ2-5; no check of the table's D call, TRBD2, against the DNA was made. TRBV21-1 is an annotated pseudogene. This CDR3 has 14 residues. The CDR3 DNA reads TGTGCCAGCAGTCCTAGCGGATTCCAAGAGACCCAGTACTTC. Its protein product is CASSPSGFQETQYF.

This clonotype was detected only a few times. The chain has TRBV6-1 and TRBJ2-7; the D call may be TRBD1 or TRBD2 (6 bases each). CDR1 is MNHNS and CDR2 is SASEGT in the germline V gene. The length of the CDR3 is 17 residues. The V end lost 6 bases, the J end lost 2 bases, and 23 bases lay between the germline ends. The CDR3 bases are TGTGCCAGCAGCCAATTAACCGACCGGGGGCTCCCCTACGAGCAGTACTTC. This gives the protein CASSQLTDRGLPYEQYF.

This clonotype was counted only a few times. The chain employs TRBV5-4 and TRBJ2-5, with 8 bases matching TRBD2. CDR3 length: 17 residues. Germline CDR1 reads SGHNT; CDR2 reads YYREEE (reference sequence). After removal of 3 bases from V and 5 bases from J, the junction contained 15 bases not matched to a gene. In DNA form, the CDR3 reads TGTGCCAGCAGCTCAACGACTAGCGTCCTGGGCGAGGAGACCCAGTACTTC. It yields the protein CASSSTTSVLGEETQYF.

The chain is built from TRBV6-2 or TRBV6-3 and TRBJ2-1, with D possibly TRBD2 on 7 matching bases. The CDR3 has 17 amino acids. CDR1 and CDR2 (germline): MNHEY, SVGEGT. Trimming shortened V by 0 bases and J by 7 bases, and 19 bases separated the two germline ends. Here the CDR3 reads CASSYSVVGGRRNEQFF. The DNA for the CDR3 is TGTGCCAGCAGTTACTCCGTGGTCGGGGGGCGTAGGAATGAGCAGTTCTTC.

This chain links TRBV27 with TRBJ1-5; D ambiguous. Germline V gene lookup returns CDR1 MNHEY and CDR2 SMNVEV (reference sequence). The CDR3 contains 14 residues. With 2 bases removed from V and 3 bases from J, the gap between germline ends came to 8 bases. The DNA for the CDR3 is TGTGCCAGCAGTTTAGGGCACTACAATCAGCCCCAGCATTTT. It specifies CASSLGHYNQPQHF.

At least ten counts were recorded for this clonotype. The rearrangement uses TRBV9 and TRBJ1-4; no firm D call. CDR1 is SGDLS, CDR2 YYNGEE, per germline. The germline V and J ends were trimmed by 2 bases and 4 bases, with 15 bases remaining between them. This CDR3 has 16 amino acids. The CDR3 sequence: CASSVGYSSYNEKLFF. The CDR3 nucleotides read TGTGCCAGCAGCGTTGGTTATAGCAGTTATAATGAAAAACTGTTTTTT.

A few counts support this clonotype. The genes are TRBV29-1 and TRBJ1-3, with a weak D call TRBD1 (5 bases). CDR1 and CDR2 (germline): SQVTM, ANQGSEA. The CDR3 covers 15 residues. Trimming left V 0 bases short and J 3 bases short, with 12 bases between. CDR3 nucleotides: TGCAGCGTTGAAGAGAGCAGGGTTGGTGGAAACACCATATATTTT. It translates to CSVEESRVGGNTIYF.